This T cell receptor beta chain was found in a study of CD8+ T cells in alopecia areata. Study-wide context: Oral tofacitinib (5 to 10 mg twice daily) was administered to treated patients. Tofacitinib administration persisted for 6 to 18 months, succeeded by 6 months off drug.

Those with alopecia areata gave lesional scalp punch biopsies and peripheral blood. This clone came up a few times. What it recognizes is unknown. The authors extracted RNA and reverse transcribed it into cDNA as the sequencing template. TCRdb's copy holds only in-frame clones and misses some; the assay was immunoSEQ multiplex PCR. The data hold over 95,000 clones, with about 40% observed a single time. General study points: When scalp samples are sequenced, resident alphabeta T cells of normal skin are also captured.

The material sequenced was CD4+ T cells sorted from blood. The TCR originated in a human donor with alopecia areata.

CDR3 in amino acids: CAWSWKSYEQYF. CDR3 coding DNA: TGTGCCTGGAGTTGGAAGTCCTACGAGCAGTACTTC. The chain joins TRBV30 to TRBJ2-7; no reliable D call. Per the germline V gene, CDR1 is GTSNPN and CDR2 is SVGIG (reference sequence). There are 12 residues in the CDR3. The ends were cut back, 2 bases at V and 1 base at J, with 6 bases in the middle.